The rows below give T cell receptor beta chains drawn from one sample of a study of T cells in Graves' hyperthyroidism and ophthalmopathy. Each CDR3 protein is one row after TCRdb ran MiXCR on the multiplex PCR reads. The repertoire holds about 250,000 distinct CDR3 sequences, with approximately 14% as singletons. The sample comprised blood. The receptors stem from a woman aged 50 to 60 with Graves' hyperthyroidism that later progressed to Graves' ophthalmopathy. The CDR3 runs from the conserved cysteine through the conserved F or W. D genes are given only for firm matches. The size of a clone is reported for some rows only, either as once, few or many, or as a class for expanded clones.

v_call: TRBV7-9
j_call: TRBJ1-1
clone_size: few
d_call: -
cdr3_aa: CASTLCANTEAFF
cdr3_nt: TGTGCCAGCACCTTGTGTGCGAACACTGAAGCTTTCTTT

v_call: TRBV12-3/TRBV12-4
j_call: TRBJ2-3
clone_size: many
d_call: -
cdr3_aa: CASIDRFLSTDTQYF
cdr3_nt: TGTGCCAGCATCGACAGATTCTTGAGCACAGATACGCAGTATTTT

v_call: TRBV5-1
j_call: TRBJ2-3
clone_size: many
d_call: -
cdr3_aa: CASSLALAGTDTQYF
cdr3_nt: TGCGCCAGCAGCTTGGCCTTGGCCGGCACAGATACGCAGTATTTT

v_call: TRBV3-1
j_call: TRBJ2-1
clone_size: many
d_call: -
cdr3_aa: CASRGTSEQFF
cdr3_nt: TGTGCCAGCAGAGGGACCAGCGAGCAGTTCTTC

v_call: TRBV7-9
j_call: TRBJ2-5
clone_size: few
d_call: TRBD2
cdr3_aa: CASSTPLAGGEETQYF
cdr3_nt: TGTGCCAGCAGCACCCCACTAGCGGGAGGGGAAGAGACCCAGTACTTC

v_call: TRBV6-1
j_call: TRBJ1-1
clone_size: -
d_call: -
cdr3_aa: CASSPGTLNTETFF
cdr3_nt: TGTGCCAGCAGTCCCGGGACATTAAACACTGAAACTTTCTTT

v_call: TRBV5-1
j_call: TRBJ2-1
clone_size: many
d_call: -
cdr3_aa: CASSPLAEIYNEQFF
cdr3_nt: TGCGCCAGCAGCCCGTTAGCGGAAATCTACAATGAGCAGTTCTTC

v_call: TRBV27
j_call: TRBJ2-3
clone_size: many
d_call: TRBD2
cdr3_aa: CASSSRLAGADTQYF
cdr3_nt: TGTGCCAGCAGTTCCCGACTAGCGGGAGCAGATACGCAGTATTTT

v_call: TRBV7-9
j_call: TRBJ2-4
clone_size: -
d_call: -
cdr3_aa: CASSLVLGEAKNIQYF
cdr3_nt: TGTGCCAGCAGCCTAGTCCTGGGGGAGGCCAAAAACATTCAGTACTTC

v_call: TRBV6-1
j_call: TRBJ1-5
clone_size: many
d_call: -
cdr3_aa: CASRGLRGFNQPQHF
cdr3_nt: TGTGCCAGCAGAGGATTAAGAGGTTTCAATCAGCCCCAGCATTTT

v_call: TRBV2
j_call: TRBJ1-1
clone_size: few
d_call: -
cdr3_aa: CASRGERNTEAFF
cdr3_nt: TGTGCCAGCCGGGGGGAGAGGAACACTGAAGCTTTCTTT

v_call: TRBV28
j_call: TRBJ1-2
clone_size: many
d_call: -
cdr3_aa: CASTPVADYGYTF
cdr3_nt: TGTGCCAGCACTCCAGTGGCAGACTATGGCTACACCTTC

v_call: TRBV27
j_call: TRBJ1-2
clone_size: many
d_call: -
cdr3_aa: CASSLMADGSNYGYTF
cdr3_nt: TGTGCCAGCAGTTTAATGGCGGACGGCTCTAACTATGGCTACACCTTC

v_call: TRBV19
j_call: TRBJ2-5
clone_size: -
d_call: TRBD2
cdr3_aa: CASSPGLARLGETQYF
cdr3_nt: TGTGCCAGTAGTCCGGGACTAGCGCGATTAGGAGAGACCCAGTACTTC